The 21 T cell receptor beta chains given below trace back to one sample, sequenced in a study of cytomegalovirus exposure and HLA in healthy donors. PCR used 60 Vbeta primers and 13 Jbeta primers. Data came from immunoSEQ multiplex PCR; TCRdb stores just in-frame clones and leaves some out. The table shows about 60,000 clones, with 77% occurring only once. The specimen sequenced was PBMCs. The receptor source for this set is a woman in her thirties or forties in good health and CMV-seropositive.

The chain combines TRBV6-5 with TRBJ1-1, with TRBD1 matching 9 bases. This CDR3 region has 15 residues. Germline V CDR1 and CDR2: MNHEY, SVGAGI. V lost 4 bases to trimming and J lost 0 bases; unmatched junction nucleotides: 3. In nucleotides, the CDR3 is TGTGCCAGCAGTTGGACAGGGGCCATGAACACTGAAGCTTTCTTT. The encoded protein is CASSWTGAMNTEAFF.

This clone has only a few counts. The chain employs TRBV19 and TRBJ1-2; 10 nucleotides match TRBD1. Germline CDR1 is LNHDA and CDR2 is SQIVND (reference sequence). Trimming removed 5 bases from V and 2 bases from J; junction bases left unmatched: 5. The CDR3 spans 15 residues. The CDR3 sequence is CASSSGQGFNYGYTF. The CDR3 coding sequence is TGTGCCAGTAGTTCGGGACAGGGGTTCAACTATGGCTACACCTTC.

The rearrangement uses TRBV6-5 and TRBJ1-2, with a tentative D call TRBD1 (5 bases). The germline V gene encodes CDR1 MNHEY and CDR2 SVGAGI. Between the trimmed V and J ends, which lost 6 bases and 8 bases, there was a span of 19 bases. This CDR3 comprises 14 residues. This CDR3 reads CASRQTGFGGGYTF. The DNA of the CDR3 is TGTGCCAGCAGACAAACAGGTTTCGGGGGAGGCTACACCTTC.

The J gene is TRBJ1-4, the V gene TRBV4-3; 7 bases align to TRBD1. Germline lookup yields CDR1 LGHNA and CDR2 YSLEER. The CDR3 has 15 residues. With 1 base clipped from V and 5 bases from J, the junction kept 4 bases outside the gene matches. In nucleotides, the CDR3 is TGCGCCAGCAGCCAAGTGACAGGGATAAATGAAAAACTGTTTTTT. Translating gives CASSQVTGINEKLFF.

The chain combines TRBV11-2 with TRBJ2-1; 8 bases fit TRBD1. V was clipped by 4 bases and J by 8 bases; unmatched bases: 13. CDR3 length equals 16 residues. Germline assignment: CDR1 SGHAT and CDR2 FQNNGV. The CDR3 DNA follows: TGTGCCAGCAGCTCAACCCTCCAGGGGGCGGTTGATGAGCAGTTCTTC. Its translation: CASSSTLQGAVDEQFF.

The chain employs TRBV27 and TRBJ1-5; 7 bases are shared with TRBD1. The J segment lost 4 bases and the V segment lost 6 bases, leaving 6 bases of the junction unmatched. CDR3 length: 14 residues. CDR1 is MNHEY, CDR2 SMNVEV, per germline (reference sequence). Here the CDR3 reads CASRQQGTNQPQHF. CDR3 nucleotides: TGTGCCAGCAGGCAACAGGGGACGAATCAGCCCCAGCATTTT.

J is TRBJ1-1 and V is TRBV15; 7 positions agree with TRBD1. CDR1 LNHNV and CDR2 YYDKDF come from the germline V gene (reference sequence). CDR3 length: 18 residues. J gave up 1 base and V 3 bases, and 14 bases lay outside the gene matches. The CDR3 DNA reads as TGTGCCACCAGCAGGTCGGGACAGATAATGAGCCAGAACACTGAAGCTTTCTTT. It encodes CATSRSGQIMSQNTEAFF.

Notes on this clone: The same CDR3 also results from other DNA sequences found in this sample. This chain connects TRBV18 to TRBJ2-5, with TRBD1 matching over 8 bases. CDR1 is KGHSH, CDR2 LQKENI, per germline. J lost 4 bases, V lost 4 bases, and 11 bases had no gene match. The CDR3 sequence is 16 residues long. CDR3 DNA sequence: TGTGCCAGCTCACTCATCGAGCAGGGGGCTCGAGAGACCCAGTACTTC. It codes for CASSLIEQGARETQYF.

Only a few counts were recorded for this clone. V usage is TRBV29-1 and J usage is TRBJ1-1, with 8 nucleotides matching TRBD1. With 4 bases clipped from V and 4 bases from J, the junction kept 5 bases outside the gene matches. The CDR3 consists of 13 residues. CDR1 and CDR2 (germline): SQVTM, ANQGSEA. The CDR3 protein is CSVAQGEGTEAFF. CDR3 nucleotide sequence: TGCAGCGTTGCACAGGGGGAGGGCACTGAAGCTTTCTTT. Based on the CDR3 plus reference TRBV29-1 and TRBJ1-1, the full variable domain is SAVISQKPSRDICQRGTSLTIQCQVDSQVTMMFWYRQQPGQSLTLIATANQGSEATYESGFVIDKFPISRPNLTFSTLTVSNMSPEDSSIYLCSVAQGEGTEAFFGQGTRLTVV.

This clone came up once. V and J are TRBV15 and TRBJ1-2, with unresolved D. Germline V gene data show CDR1 as LNHNV and CDR2 as YYDKDF (reference sequence). The CDR3 has 16 amino acids. Trimming took off 0 bases at V and 4 bases at J, with 15 bases between the two ends. The CDR3 reads CATSRDPTAAGYGYTF. The CDR3 coding sequence is TGTGCCACCAGCAGAGATCCCACGGCAGCGGGCTATGGCTACACCTTC.

Only one count was recorded for this clone. This chain links TRBV30 with TRBJ2-7; TRBD1 aligns across 7 bases. The germline V gene has CDR1 GTSNPN and CDR2 SVGIG (reference sequence). V lost 5 bases, J lost 2 bases, and 6 bases stayed unmatched. The CDR3 consists of 13 residues. The CDR3: CAWSLGQPYEQYF. The CDR3 region has the DNA TGTGCCTGGTCCCTGGGACAGCCCTACGAGCAGTACTTC.

The chain employs TRBV5-8 and TRBJ1-1; D is possibly TRBD1 (6 bases). V shed 3 bases and J shed 3 bases, with 18 bases lying between them. There are 16 residues in the CDR3. CDR1 and CDR2 from the germline V gene are SGHTS and YDEGEE. The CDR3 loop reads CASSSRGSGLYTEAFF. In DNA form, the CDR3 reads TGTGCCAGCAGCTCGAGGGGGTCAGGGTTATACACTGAAGCTTTCTTT.

This clone was observed a handful of times. This chain uses TRBV7-6 with TRBJ2-5, with 8 positions matching TRBD2. V was pared by 1 base and J by 5 bases, with 6 bases of the junction left unmatched. This CDR3 spans 15 amino acids. CDR1 is SGHVS, CDR2 FNYEAQ, per germline. The CDR3 DNA reads TGTGCCAGCAGCTTAGTCGGGGGGGGCCGGGAGACCCAGTACTTC. Its protein is CASSLVGGGRETQYF.

With respect to this clone: One junction end disagrees with the germline gene, perhaps due to a read error. The V call is TRBV11-2, the J call TRBJ2-7; tentatively, D is TRBD2 (5 bases). The length of the CDR3 is 15 residues. Germline-derived CDR1 and CDR2 are SGHAT and FQNNGV. CDR3 region: CASSFMLAGSDERYF. The CDR3 DNA is TGTGCCAGCAGCTTTATGCTAGCCGGTAGTGACGAGCGGTACTTC. Looking up the rest from reference TRBV11-2 and TRBJ2-7 gives the full variable domain: EAGVAQSPRYKIIEKRQSVAFWCNPISGHATLYWYQQILGQGPKLLIQFQNNGVVDDSQLPKDRFSAERLKGVDSTLKIQPAKLEDSAVYLCASSFMLAGSDERYFGPGTRLTVT.

The chain combines TRBV2 with TRBJ1-2; tentatively, D is TRBD1 (5 bases). The CDR3 is 12 amino acids. Trimming stripped 6 bases from V and 4 bases from J, with 9 bases between. Germline lookup yields CDR1 SNHLY and CDR2 FYNNEI. The CDR3 nucleotides are TGTGCCAGCAGAATTAGGGGCTATGGCTACACCTTC. Translated, it gives CASRIRGYGYTF. The full variable domain, its missing parts supplied by reference TRBV2 and TRBJ1-2, is EPEVTQTPSHQVTQMGQEVILRCVPISNHLYFYWYRQILGQKVEFLVSFYNNEISEKSEIFDDQFSVERPDGSNFTLKIRSTKLEDSAMYFCASRIRGYGYTFGSGTRLTVV.

This clone was counted between two and nine times. This rearrangement joins TRBV7-8 to TRBJ2-4; D is perhaps TRBD1 (5 bases). With 4 bases removed from V and 6 bases from J, the gap between germline ends came to 10 bases. This CDR3 is built from 13 residues. Germline V CDR1 and CDR2: SGHVS, FQNEAQ. In nucleotides, the CDR3 is TGTGCCAGCAGCTCCGGTAGGGGAAACATTCAGTACTTC. It translates to CASSSGRGNIQYF. Filled out from reference TRBV7-8 and TRBJ2-4, the complete variable domain reads GAGVSQSPRYKVAKRGQDVALRCDPISGHVSLFWYQQALGQGPEFLTYFQNEAQLDKSGLPSDRFFAERPEGSVSTLKIQRTQQEDSAVYLCASSSGRGNIQYFGAGTRLSVL.

CDR3 nucleotides: TGTGCCAGCAGCCAAGCGGTGCCGGGACAGGGGGGATTCAATAGCAATCAGCCCCAGCATTTT. Encoded protein: CASSQAVPGQGGFNSNQPQHF. J is TRBJ1-5 and V is TRBV4-2; 11 bases map to TRBD1. This CDR3 region has 21 residues. Germline V lookup: CDR1 LGHNA, CDR2 YNFKEQ. After removal of 1 base from V and 0 bases from J, the junction contained 14 bases not matched to a gene.

This sequence joins TRBV5-1 and TRBJ1-5; the match to TRBD1 covers 7 bases. The V gene's germline CDR1 is SGHRS and CDR2 YFSETQ. The CDR3 length is 15 residues. Losses at the gene ends were 0 bases for V and 1 base for J; bases not matched to a gene: 1. The DNA for the CDR3 is TGCGCCAGCAGCTTGGAGGGACAGAGCAATCAGCCCCAGCATTTT. This translates into CASSLEGQSNQPQHF.

The chain recombines TRBV30 with TRBJ1-1; D is unclear. This CDR3 has 13 residues. Germline V CDR1 and CDR2: GTSNPN, SVGIG (reference sequence). V lost 0 bases and J lost 2, with 7 bases in between. In DNA, the CDR3 is TGTGCCTGGAGTGTAATCCCAAACACTGAAGCTTTCTTT. Its protein is CAWSVIPNTEAFF.

This clone was detected a few times. In DNA, the CDR3 is TGTGCCAGCAGCTTCGACTTGAACACCGGGGAGCTGTTTTTT. Translation: CASSFDLNTGELFF. The chain is built from TRBV5-4 and TRBJ2-2; the D is unclear. Trimming took 2 bases from V and 1 from J, leaving 6 bases between them. The germline CDR1 and CDR2 sequences are SGHNT and YYREEE (reference sequence). CDR3 length equals 14 residues.

The V gene is TRBV7-9, the J gene TRBJ2-7; a possible D gene is TRBD1 (6 bases). The germline V and J ends were trimmed by 3 bases and 2 bases, with 17 bases remaining between them. The CDR3 sequence is 16 residues long. Germline CDR1 is SEHNR and CDR2 is FQNEAQ (reference sequence). This chain's CDR3 is CASSFWAQGITYEQYF. The DNA of the CDR3 is TGTGCCAGCAGCTTCTGGGCGCAGGGGATCACCTACGAGCAGTACTTC.